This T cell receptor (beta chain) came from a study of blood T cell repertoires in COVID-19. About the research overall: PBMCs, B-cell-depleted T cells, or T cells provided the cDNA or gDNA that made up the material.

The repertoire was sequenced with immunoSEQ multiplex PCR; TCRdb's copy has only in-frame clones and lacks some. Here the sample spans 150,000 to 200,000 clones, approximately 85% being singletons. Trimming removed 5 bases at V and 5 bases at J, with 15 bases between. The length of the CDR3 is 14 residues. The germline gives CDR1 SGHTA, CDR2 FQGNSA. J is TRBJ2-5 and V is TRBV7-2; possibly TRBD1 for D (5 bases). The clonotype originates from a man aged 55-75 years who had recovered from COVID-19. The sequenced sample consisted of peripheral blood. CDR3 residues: CASSPLGQKETQYF. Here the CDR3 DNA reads TGTGCCAGCAGCCCTTTGGGGCAGAAGGAGACCCAGTACTTC.